This TCR beta chain comes out of a study of cytomegalovirus exposure and HLA in healthy donors. Study in general: Out of 150 million to 200 million T cells, an earlier analysis found more than 95 million unique TCR beta sequences in total.

The sample holds a few counts of this clone. Primers included in the PCR were 60 Vbeta and 13 Jbeta primers. Assay used: immunoSEQ multiplex PCR; TCRdb lists only in-frame clones, some missing. The table has over 85,000 clones, over 80% seen once. The TCR comes from a middle-aged man in good health and CMV-seronegative. Sequences were obtained from PBMCs.

CDR3 nucleotides: TGTGCCGAGAGTACTAGCACAGATACGCAGTATTTT. Its protein product is CAESTSTDTQYF. V and J are TRBV6-1 and TRBJ2-3, with D unclear. The germline V gene has CDR1 MNHNS and CDR2 SASEGT. The CDR3 has 12 residues. The V end lost 11 bases, the J end lost 0 bases, and 9 bases lay between the germline ends.